A selection of T cell receptor beta chains follows, all from one sample in a study of technical replicates of blood from a few donors. Here immunoSEQ multiplex PCR was the method, and the copy in TCRdb shows in-frame clones only, minus some. The sample has about 74,000 clones; roughly 95% are singletons. The sample consisted of T cells isolated from PBMCs. The receptors come from a human donor in good health. Both conserved end residues are part of each CDR3. The order of the fields is V gene, D gene, J gene, clone size, CDR3 protein, CDR3 DNA. A D gene is named only where the DNA matches it firmly. Size is stated for part of the rows, as once, few or many counts, or as a class when the clone is expanded.

>TRBV28|-|TRBJ2-3|-
CASSSPGEADTQYF
TGTGCCAGCAGTTCCCCGGGAGAGGCAGATACGCAGTATTTT
>TRBV30|TRBD2|TRBJ2-1|once
CAWSRYSGRASNEQFF
TGTGCCTGGAGCCGATATAGCGGGAGGGCCTCCAATGAGCAGTTCTTC
>TRBV2|TRBD2|TRBJ2-3|-
CAGLLAGAPDTQYF
TGTGCCGGTTTACTAGCGGGGGCCCCAGATACGCAGTATTTT
>TRBV6-1|TRBD2|TRBJ2-7|-
CASSPASGPYEQYF
TGTGCCAGCAGTCCGGCTAGCGGCCCCTACGAGCAGTACTTC
>TRBV18|-|TRBJ1-5|-
CASSAGYGDQPQHF
TGTGCCAGCTCGGCAGGGTATGGGGATCAGCCCCAGCATTTT
>TRBV7-7|TRBD2|TRBJ2-1|-
CASSLGLAGASEQFF
TGTGCCAGCAGCTTAGGGTTAGCGGGAGCGTCTGAGCAGTTCTTC
>TRBV29-1|TRBD1|TRBJ1-1|once
CSATPGTENTEAFF
TGCAGCGCTACTCCCGGGACAGAGAACACTGAAGCTTTCTTT
>TRBV30|-|TRBJ2-7|-
CAWSVADYEQYF
TGTGCCTGGAGTGTTGCGGACTACGAGCAGTACTTC
>TRBV4-3|TRBD1|TRBJ2-7|-
CASSQGHGTGYEQYF
TGCGCCAGCAGCCAAGGCCATGGGACAGGGTACGAGCAGTACTTC
>TRBV11-2|-|TRBJ2-7|-
CASEGQIYEQYF
TGTGCCAGCGAGGGACAAATCTACGAGCAGTACTTC
>TRBV5-1|-|TRBJ2-7|-
CASSLVYRANSEQYF
TGCGCCAGCAGCTTGGTGTACAGGGCTAACTCCGAGCAGTACTTC
>TRBV5-1|TRBD1|TRBJ2-2|-
CASSPGGTGVTGELFF
TGCGCCAGCAGCCCCGGCGGGACAGGGGTCACCGGGGAGCTGTTTTTT
>TRBV12-5|TRBD1|TRBJ1-1|-
CASGLDRGHAFF
TGTGCTAGTGGTTTGGACAGGGGGCACGCTTTCTTT
>TRBV2|-|TRBJ1-5|-
CASSEAPYQPQHF
TGTGCCAGCAGTGAAGCCCCTTATCAGCCCCAGCATTTT
>TRBV2|-|TRBJ2-2|-
CASSELERSGGELFF
TGTGCCAGCAGTGAATTGGAGCGGTCGGGAGGGGAGCTGTTTTTT
>TRBV4-1|TRBD2|TRBJ2-1|once
CASSLGLAEVLNEQFF
TGCGCCAGCAGCCTAGGCCTAGCGGAAGTTCTCAATGAGCAGTTCTTC
>TRBV5-1|TRBD2|TRBJ2-5|-
CASSGVLAGEQETQYF
TGCGCCAGCAGCGGGGTACTAGCGGGAGAACAAGAGACCCAGTACTTC
>TRBV29-1|TRBD1|TRBJ1-1|-
CSVQSSGQGVATEAFF
TGCAGCGTTCAGAGCTCGGGACAGGGGGTAGCCACTGAAGCTTTCTTT
>TRBV2|TRBD2|TRBJ2-3|-
CASSEMREGPDTQYF
TGTGCCAGCAGTGAAATGCGGGAGGGCCCAGATACGCAGTATTTT
>TRBV11-2|TRBD2|TRBJ2-7|-
CASSRLAGGYEQYF
TGTGCCAGCAGCCGACTAGCGGGAGGTTACGAGCAGTACTTC
>TRBV15|-|TRBJ1-1|-
CATSRGTGSTEAFF
TGTGCCACCAGCAGGGGCACAGGGAGTACTGAAGCTTTCTTT
>TRBV18|-|TRBJ1-2|-
CASSPRRGDYGYTF
TGTGCCAGCTCACCCAGGAGGGGCGACTATGGCTACACCTTC
>TRBV6-5|TRBD1|TRBJ1-5|-
CASSPTGDQPQHF
TGTGCCAGCAGTCCGACAGGGGATCAGCCCCAGCATTTT
>TRBV19|TRBD1|TRBJ1-5|-
CASSGQGVEQPQHF
TGTGCCAGTAGTGGCCAGGGGGTCGAACAGCCCCAGCATTTT
>TRBV11-2|TRBD2|TRBJ2-7|-
CASSLALAEEAYEQYF
TGTGCCAGCAGCTTAGCGCTAGCGGAAGAGGCCTACGAGCAGTACTTC
>TRBV13|TRBD2|TRBJ2-3|-
CASSYRALAGGPMNTQYF
TGTGCCAGCAGCTACAGGGCCCTGGCGGGAGGGCCCATGAATACGCAGTATTTT
>TRBV19|-|TRBJ1-1|-
CASREWDTEAFF
TGTGCCAGTAGGGAGTGGGACACTGAAGCTTTCTTT
>TRBV5-1|-|TRBJ2-5|-
CASSLQEGETQYF
TGCGCCAGCAGCTTACAGGAGGGGGAGACCCAGTACTTC
>TRBV19|-|TRBJ1-5|-
CASNSRGGISNQPQHF
TGTGCCAGTAACTCCAGAGGAGGGATCAGCAATCAGCCCCAGCATTTT
>TRBV11-2|-|TRBJ1-5|-
CASSLASYSNQPQHF
TGTGCCAGCAGCTTAGCAAGCTATAGCAATCAGCCCCAGCATTTT
>TRBV7-9|TRBD1|TRBJ1-1|-
CASSSTGEGTEAFF
TGTGCCAGCAGCTCCACAGGGGAAGGGACTGAAGCTTTCTTT